The present T cell receptor (beta chain) was sequenced within a study of blood T cell repertoires in COVID-19. Looking at the study overall: Researchers got acute and convalescent COVID-19 samples from the United States, Italy and Spain. PBMCs, B-cell-depleted T cells, or T cells were the source of the cDNA or gDNA that made up the material.

In Seattle, patients joined the study during active infection and were tracked longitudinally. In the source study's methods: Reference gene primer amplification yielded estimated nucleated cell counts. Here immunoSEQ multiplex PCR was the method, and the copy in TCRdb shows in-frame clones only, minus some. From that table come the V and J calls and clone size; the DNA was used to work out D and trimming. The data show about 410,000 clones, approximately 91% seen once. The V and J ends lost 3 bases and 0 bases, in that order; junction bases with no gene match: 5. Germline CDR1 and CDR2: LNHDA and SQIVND (reference sequence). The CDR3 extends over 16 amino acids.

This TCR was recovered from a woman in her thirties or forties with COVID-19, enrolled during active disease. Sequencing was carried out using peripheral blood. J is TRBJ2-4 and V is TRBV19; TRBD1 matches at 7 bases. CDR3 bases: TGTGCCAGTAGTATCAGGGGGTTCATAGCCAAAAACATTCAGTACTTC. It is translated as CASSIRGFIAKNIQYF. The complete variable domain, with remaining parts taken from reference TRBV19 and TRBJ2-4, reads DGGITQSPKYLFRKEGQNVTLSCEQNLNHDAMYWYRQDPGQGLRLIYYSQIVNDFQKGDIAEGYSVSREKKESFPLTVTSAQKNPTAFYLCASSIRGFIAKNIQYFGAGTRLSVL.